Included here is one T cell receptor (beta chain) sequence, with context. Its antigen has not been determined. Base qualities are not at hand, and no much larger clone is one base apart. The data originate from a study of CD8 T cells in ankylosing spondylitis (dated 2017 in TCRdb). As for the study more broadly: To find TCR variants linked to disease, the study profiled T cell receptor beta repertoires in ankylosing spondylitis patients and healthy donors. The full study cohort comprised 20 to 30 ankylosing spondylitis patients and about 110 healthy donors. Samples of peripheral blood were taken, and for ankylosing spondylitis patients, synovial fluid was collected as well. Results and caveats for the whole study, not just this receptor: A TCR beta motif of fewer than 10 highly homologous amino acid variants appeared characteristic of blood from ankylosing spondylitis patients. Some of the motif variants had been reported before in the synovial fluid and blood of reactive arthritis patients, a finding that suggests common disease-initiation mechanisms. Significant enrichment of the disease-linked clones was reported in matched synovial fluid samples from ankylosing spondylitis patients. The disease-linked clones showed a CD8+ phenotype and occurred at relatively low frequencies in peripheral blood.

The sequencer was an Illumina HiSeq 2500. TCR beta libraries were prepared by quantitative 5'-RACE with molecular barcodes. The study's own analysis went as follows. To identify disease-linked TCR variants, a new computational method was used, one built on a probabilistic model of VDJ rearrangement. The public sequencing data were trimmed at Q25 with fastp and processed into clonotypes with MiXCR by TCRdb, which kept only in-frame beta chains. One record per CDR3 amino acid sequence lists the most common genes and DNA. TCRdb, rather than the study authors, made the V and J calls. This sample comprises about 500,000 distinct CDR3 sequences, about an eighth of them detected only once. The ten largest account for 6.8% of the sample. The germline V end is reduced by 2 bases and the J end by 4 bases; junction bases left unmatched: 6. CDR1 and CDR2 are read off the germline V gene as SGHRS and YFSETQ. Counted from cysteine to phenylalanine, this CDR3 has 16 amino acids. The sequence is cut down to CDR3 DNA, 48 bases in frame from base 1.

The sample was blood, either unsorted or a sorted T cell fraction (not recorded which). The rearrangement joined TRBV5-1 to TRBJ2-3; TRBD2 lines up with 11 middle nucleotides. This TCR came from a male donor with ankylosing spondylitis. The nucleotide sequence is TGCGCCAGCAGCTTCGCTACTAGCGGGAGCGCAGATACGCAGTATTTT. Its translation reads: CASSFATSGSADTQYF.